These T cell receptor beta chains were read from a single sample in a study of T cell responses to AZD1222 COVID-19 vaccine. Only in-frame clones appear in the TCRdb table, and some are missing; sequencing was by immunoSEQ multiplex PCR. This table has 150,000 to 200,000 clones, over 85% appearing once. This specimen was peripheral blood, taken on day 0 of AZD1222 vaccination. All receptors come from an adult in good health. Each CDR3 is given without its conserved first and last residue.

j_call v_call cdr3_aa
TRBJ2-7 TRBV5-4 ASSLWERHEQY
TRBJ1-1 TRBV15 ATSREAEAF
TRBJ1-2 TRBV2 ASSEGGYGYT
TRBJ1-1 TRBV6-6 ASSYSGGGTEAF
TRBJ2-1 TRBV29-1 SVDGNEQF
TRBJ2-7 TRBV7-9 ASSTRTPGEGEQY
TRBJ2-1 TRBV13 ASSLGQGTMNDNEQF
TRBJ2-7 TRBV5-1 ASSPGDSRYEQY
TRBJ1-6 TRBV27 ASSSVLSVSSPLH
TRBJ1-1 TRBV7-2 ASRNTVNTEAF
TRBJ1-3 TRBV5-1 ASSPGQAGNTIY
TRBJ2-1 TRBV30 AWILDYNEQF
TRBJ2-2 TRBV18 ASSPPVGLGTGELF
TRBJ2-7 TRBV12-3/TRBV12-4 ASRPGTSYEQY
TRBJ2-3 TRBV5-4 ASSSGAGGGFTDTQY
TRBJ1-3 TRBV19 ASSIVAGGSRPRNTIY
TRBJ2-1 TRBV7-9 ASSLAANEQF
TRBJ2-1 TRBV5-1 ASSRGTAQTVTYNEQF
TRBJ1-3 TRBV7-2 ASSLVQPGNTIY
TRBJ2-3 TRBV5-1 ASRLEGHRRPDTQY
TRBJ2-1 TRBV2 ASREQGTEQF
TRBJ2-7 TRBV10-1 ASSELGGINEQY
TRBJ1-1 TRBV5-1 ASSPGTANTEAF
TRBJ1-1 TRBV19 ASTFLSSASGSTEAF
TRBJ2-2 TRBV15 ATKLGPNTGELF
TRBJ1-2 TRBV3-1/TRBV3-2 ASSQGRQGLVNGYT
TRBJ1-2 TRBV15 ATSRDIGQGRDGYT